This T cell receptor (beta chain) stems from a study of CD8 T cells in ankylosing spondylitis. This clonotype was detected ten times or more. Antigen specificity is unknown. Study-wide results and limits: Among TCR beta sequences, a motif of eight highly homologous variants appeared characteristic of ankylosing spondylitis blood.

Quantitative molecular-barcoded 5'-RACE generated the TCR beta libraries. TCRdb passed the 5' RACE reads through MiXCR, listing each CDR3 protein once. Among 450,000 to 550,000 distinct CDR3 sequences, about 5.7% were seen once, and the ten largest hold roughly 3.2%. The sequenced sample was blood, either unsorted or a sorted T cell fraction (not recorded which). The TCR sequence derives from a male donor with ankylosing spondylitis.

CDR3 DNA: TGCAGTGCTAGCCGGGCCCCCCGGACCTACGAGCAGTACTTC. It translates to CSASRAPRTYEQYF. V usage is TRBV20-1 and J usage is TRBJ2-7; D remains unclear. This CDR3 is 14 amino acids long. Germline V lookup: CDR1 DFQATT, CDR2 SNEGSKA (reference sequence). Trimming took off 3 bases at V and 2 bases at J, with 14 bases between the two ends.